The 20 T cell receptor beta chains given below trace back to one sample, sequenced in a study of shared clonotypes between healthy human individuals (dated by TCRdb to 2019 to 2021). CD8 naive samples consisted of CD45RO-negative cells that were positively selected for CCR7, yielding a CD45RA+CCR7+ population without TemRA cells. The library was made by the immunoSEQ multiplex PCR assay. The table comes from immuneACCESS by way of TCRdb, which keeps in-frame sequences with V and J called. Part of the clones is missing from these tables; in studies checked, under half for an unresolved V gene and the rest for unknown reasons. The sample table holds millions of clones, of which about 95% were seen once. Roughly 1% of the sample is held by the ten biggest clonotypes. Sequencing was carried out using naive CD8+ T cells sorted from blood. The intended sense of this specimen's cell subset or site label: CD45RA+CCR7+. The receptors stem from a man aged 18 to 35 in good health.

The V and J genes are TRBV4-1 and TRBJ1-6; tentatively, D is TRBD1 (5 bases). Per germline, CDR1 MGHRA and CDR2 YSYEKL. This CDR3 is 17 amino acids long. Trimming stripped 3 bases from V and 7 bases from J, with 19 bases between. The CDR3 loop reads CASSQVRVMVANSPLHF. CDR3 in DNA: TGCGCCAGCAGCCAGGTCAGGGTGATGGTTGCCAATTCACCCCTCCACTTT.

The rearrangement uses TRBV6-1 and TRBJ1-1; D gene unclear. CDR1 MNHNS and CDR2 SASEGT come from the germline V gene. The CDR3 is 16 residues long. The V end was cut by 2 bases, the J end by 0 bases, with 13 bases between. For the CDR3, the DNA is TGTGCCAGCAGTGAACCCATAGGAGGGATGAACACTGAAGCTTTCTTT. Amino acids: CASSEPIGGMNTEAFF.

In the case of this clone: Other DNA sequences within the sample encode an identical CDR3. The chain joins TRBV4-3 to TRBJ2-7; possibly TRBD2 for D (5 bases). CDR1 and CDR2 from the germline V gene are LGHNA and YSLEER. The CDR3 loop spans 15 amino acids. V lost 0 bases to trimming and J lost 1 base, with 10 bases between them. The CDR3 reads CASSQDPGSSYEQYF. In DNA, the CDR3 is TGCGCCAGCAGCCAAGATCCGGGGAGTTCCTACGAGCAGTACTTC.

The genes are TRBV6-1 and TRBJ2-3; no clear D. CDR1 and CDR2 from the germline V gene are MNHNS and SASEGT. Trimming removed 10 bases from V and 2 bases from J, with 10 bases in between. The length of the CDR3 is 12 residues. The CDR3, as DNA: TGTGCCACCTCCCCCCCCACAGATACGCAGTATTTT. It encodes CATSPPTDTQYF.

The V call is TRBV7-9, the J call TRBJ2-2; TRBD1 agrees at 11 bases. The CDR3 has 13 residues. Trimming at V came to 11 bases and at J to 5 bases, leaving 4 bases not matched to a gene. Germline assignment: CDR1 SEHNR and CDR2 FQNEAQ (reference sequence). The CDR3 protein is CASRDRGTGELFF. Here the CDR3 DNA reads TGTGCCTCCCGGGACAGGGGGACCGGGGAGCTGTTTTTT.

Turning to this clone: Mismatch with germline at one junction end may stem from a read error. CDR3 in amino acids: CASSLADRPNEKLFF. CDR3 in DNA: TGTGCCAGCAGCCTAGCGGACAGGCCAAATGAAAAACTGTTTTTT. The rearrangement links TRBV7-2 to TRBJ1-4; 7 bases are a match to TRBD1. Germline assignment: CDR1 SGHTA and CDR2 FQGNSA. The CDR3 length is 15 residues.

This clone has a single count. The V gene is TRBV4-1, the J gene TRBJ2-1, with 9 bases lining up with TRBD2. The CDR3 is 15 amino acids. After removal of 4 bases from V and 3 bases from J, the junction contained 4 bases not matched to a gene. Germline CDR1 reads MGHRA; CDR2 reads YSYEKL. CDR3 sequence (DNA): TGCGCCAGCAGCCCCCCAGCGGGGGGCTACAATGAGCAGTTCTTC. The encoded protein is CASSPPAGGYNEQFF.

The chain carries TRBV28 and TRBJ2-7; weak D call: TRBD1 (5 bases). Germline V lookup: CDR1 MDHEN, CDR2 SYDVKM. The CDR3 is 14 amino acids. Deletions cut 8 bases from V and 2 bases from J, with 16 bases between. The CDR3 is CASLRQGNPYEQYF. The CDR3 bases are TGTGCCAGCCTAAGGCAGGGCAACCCCTACGAGCAGTACTTC. Supplemented by reference TRBV28 and TRBJ2-7, the full variable domain reads DVKVTQSSRYLVKRTGEKVFLECVQDMDHENMFWYRQDPGLGLRLIYFSYDVKMKEKGDIPEGYSVSREKKERFSLILESASTNQTSMYLCASLRQGNPYEQYFGPGTRLTVT.

Worth noting for this clone: Other DNA sequences of this sample code for an identical CDR3. This chain links TRBV9 with TRBJ2-3, with D uncertain. Trimming pared 3 bases from V and 3 bases from J, leaving 11 bases between. Germline V gene lookup returns CDR1 SGDLS and CDR2 YYNGEE. This CDR3 is built from 14 residues. The CDR3 protein is CASSGGLGTDTQYF. CDR3 DNA sequence: TGTGCCAGCAGCGGAGGATTGGGGACAGATACGCAGTATTTT.

This clone came up a few times. This rearrangement joins TRBV6-5 to TRBJ2-7; 11 bases align to TRBD2. Germline V gene sequence: CDR1 MNHEY, CDR2 SVGAGI. V lost 0 bases to trimming and J lost 0 bases; unmatched junction nucleotides: 1. CDR3 size: 16 residues. The chain's CDR3 is CASSYSTSGNSYEQYF. Here the CDR3 DNA reads TGTGCCAGCAGTTACTCGACTAGCGGGAACTCCTACGAGCAGTACTTC.

J is TRBJ2-7 and V is TRBV29-1; D ambiguous. The CDR3 has 12 residues. Trimming stripped 5 bases from V and 2 bases from J, with 10 bases between. The V gene's germline CDR1 is SQVTM and CDR2 ANQGSEA. The CDR3 DNA reads TGCAGCGTTCGGTCAGGAACCTACGAGCAGTACTTC. As protein: CSVRSGTYEQYF.

The chain joins TRBV27 to TRBJ2-5; D is possibly TRBD1 (5 bases). Germline V gene sequence: CDR1 MNHEY, CDR2 SMNVEV (reference sequence). Trimming removed 1 base from V and 2 bases from J, with 8 bases in between. This CDR3 has 14 residues. The CDR3 loop reads CASSLFGAQETQYF. DNA for the CDR3: TGTGCCAGCAGTTTATTTGGGGCGCAAGAGACCCAGTACTTC.

The chain links TRBV19 to TRBJ1-1; 7 bases match TRBD1. With V trimmed by 3 bases and J by 0 bases, 10 bases remained unmatched. CDR3 size: 17 residues. Germline V gene sequence: CDR1 LNHDA, CDR2 SQIVND (reference sequence). The CDR3 is CASSMRQGDAMNTEAFF. The CDR3, as DNA: TGTGCCAGTAGTATGAGACAGGGAGATGCCATGAACACTGAAGCTTTCTTT.

The chain joins TRBV19 to TRBJ2-7; 7 bases are a match to TRBD2. Per the germline V gene, CDR1 is LNHDA and CDR2 is SQIVND (reference sequence). Unmatched junction bases numbered 11, after V lost 2 bases and J lost 4 bases. There are 16 residues in the CDR3. Written as DNA, the CDR3 is TGTGCCAGTAGTATAAGTGGCGGGAGTCCCGTATACGAGCAGTACTTC. Translated: CASSISGGSPVYEQYF.

This chain connects TRBV19 to TRBJ1-1; TRBD1 agrees at 9 bases. This CDR3 spans 15 amino acids. With V trimmed by 2 bases and J by 7 bases, 8 bases remained unmatched. The V gene's germline CDR1 is LNHDA and CDR2 SQIVND (reference sequence). CDR3 protein: CASSIFSDRGDEAFF. The CDR3 nucleotides are TGTGCCAGTAGTATATTTTCTGACAGGGGGGATGAAGCTTTCTTT. Full variable domain (remainder filled in from reference TRBV19 and TRBJ1-1): DGGITQSPKYLFRKEGQNVTLSCEQNLNHDAMYWYRQDPGQGLRLIYYSQIVNDFQKGDIAEGYSVSREKKESFPLTVTSAQKNPTAFYLCASSIFSDRGDEAFFGQGTRLTVV.

This chain links TRBV7-2 with TRBJ2-7; 7 bases are shared with TRBD1. Per the germline V gene, CDR1 is SGHTA and CDR2 is FQGNSA. J gave up 3 bases and V 5 bases, and 4 bases lay outside the gene matches. The CDR3 is 13 amino acids. The CDR3, as DNA: TGTGCCAGCAGCCCGTGGGACAGCTACGAGCAGTACTTC. It yields the protein CASSPWDSYEQYF.

This clone showed up just a few times. The chain links TRBV6-5 to TRBJ1-2, with D unresolved. Germline V gene sequence: CDR1 MNHEY, CDR2 SVGAGI. The V end was cut by 6 bases, the J end by 8 bases, with 13 bases between. CDR3 size: 12 residues. The CDR3 loop is CASRPGEGGYTF. The DNA of the CDR3 is TGTGCCAGCAGGCCGGGCGAAGGGGGCTACACCTTC.

This chain links TRBV11-2 with TRBJ2-2; a weak D match, TRBD1 (5 bases). V was cut by 5 bases and J by 4 bases, with 14 bases left in between. The CDR3 sequence is 15 residues long. Looked up from germline, CDR1 is SGHAT and CDR2 is FQNNGV. CDR3 region: CASSGMTVGTGELFF. The CDR3 DNA is TGTGCCAGCAGCGGAATGACAGTGGGCACCGGGGAGCTGTTTTTT.

The chain employs TRBV27 and TRBJ2-7; 8 bases are shared with TRBD2. The CDR3 contains 18 residues. V dropped 4 bases and J dropped 0; count of bases not matched to a gene: 14. Germline V gene lookup returns CDR1 MNHEY and CDR2 SMNVEV (reference sequence). The CDR3 protein is CASSSQGAGVEGSYEQYF. For the CDR3, the DNA is TGTGCCAGCAGTTCCCAAGGAGCGGGGGTGGAAGGCTCCTACGAGCAGTACTTC.

In regard to this clone: The same CDR3 arises from other DNA sequences in this sample as well. This chain uses TRBV9 with TRBJ1-4, with 8 nucleotides matching TRBD1. With V trimmed by 0 bases and J by 7 bases, 2 bases remained unmatched. CDR1 is SGDLS and CDR2 is YYNGEE in the germline V gene. The CDR3 runs to 14 residues. In DNA, the CDR3 is TGTGCCAGCAGCGTAGCAGGGGGCGGTGAAAAACTGTTTTTT. Encoded protein: CASSVAGGGEKLFF.